The rows below give T cell receptor beta chains drawn from one sample of a study of OX40 agonist ivuxolimab in advanced cancers. Clones were read by immunoSEQ multiplex PCR, and TCRdb kept only the in-frame ones, dropping some. The table lists 59,000 or so clones, less than 85% of them singletons, with about 3.5% in the top ten. The sample in question was CD4+ or CD8+ T cells sorted from blood, obtained in a trial of the OX40 agonist ivuxolimab. These receptors all stem from an adult with an advanced solid tumor such as melanoma, head and neck, liver or kidney cancer. Each CDR3 is given with its conserved first and last residue. The D gene is left open where the match is weak. Some rows mark clone size as missing; the rest say once, few, many or name a class of expanded clone.

D: TRBD1; V: TRBV11-2; J: TRBJ1-2; size: .; DNA: TGTGCCAGCAGCTGGACAGGAGCTAACTATGGCTACACCTTC; CDR3: CASSWTGANYGYTF
D: .; V: TRBV5-1; J: TRBJ1-1; size: .; DNA: TGCGCCAGCAGCACCGGTGGGAACACTGAAGCTTTCTTT; CDR3: CASSTGGNTEAFF
D: .; V: TRBV5-6; J: TRBJ1-2; size: few; DNA: TGTGCCAGCAGCCAGGGGATCAACTATGGCTACACCTTC; CDR3: CASSQGINYGYTF
D: .; V: TRBV7-2; J: TRBJ2-3; size: .; DNA: TGTGCCAGCGGTAGGGGCTCAGATACGCAGTATTTT; CDR3: CASGRGSDTQYF
D: TRBD1; V: TRBV19; J: TRBJ2-1; size: .; DNA: TGTGCCAGTAGGACACAGGGGGCGGGCAATGAGCAGTTCTTC; CDR3: CASRTQGAGNEQFF
D: TRBD2; V: TRBV29-1; J: TRBJ2-3; size: few; DNA: TGCAGCGGGGGGGGACTAACCACAGATACGCAGTATTTT; CDR3: CSGGGLTTDTQYF
D: .; V: TRBV30; J: TRBJ1-4; size: once; DNA: TGTGCCTGGAGTGCGGCGGGACTTCGGGAAAAACTGTTTTTT; CDR3: CAWSAAGLREKLFF
D: .; V: TRBV14; J: TRBJ1-6; size: .; DNA: TGTGCCAGCAGCCAAGGGCTCCGGGGGAATTCACCCCTCCACTTT; CDR3: CASSQGLRGNSPLHF
D: TRBD1; V: TRBV7-9; J: TRBJ1-4; size: .; DNA: TGTGCCAGCAGCTTTCCCTCGACAGGGCGAAAGGGGACCGAAAAACTGTTTTTT; CDR3: CASSFPSTGRKGTEKLFF
D: TRBD1; V: TRBV7-3; J: TRBJ2-7; size: .; DNA: TGTGCCAGCAGCTTCACAGGGGACGAGCAGTACTTC; CDR3: CASSFTGDEQYF
D: TRBD2; V: TRBV18; J: TRBJ2-3; size: .; DNA: TGTGCCAGCTCACCGACGGGACTAACCTATACGCAGTATTTT; CDR3: CASSPTGLTYTQYF
D: .; V: TRBV7-9; J: TRBJ1-5; size: .; DNA: TGTGCCAGCAGCTTTAATCCAGATCAGCCCCAGCATTTT; CDR3: CASSFNPDQPQHF
D: TRBD1; V: TRBV7-2; J: TRBJ1-5; size: .; DNA: TGTGCCAGCAGCGCCCGGACAGGGGGCGATCAGCCCCAGCATTTT; CDR3: CASSARTGGDQPQHF
D: TRBD1; V: TRBV19; J: TRBJ1-5; size: few; DNA: TGTGCCAGTAGTCGGGGGACAGGGGGAAGTCAGCCCCAGCATTTT; CDR3: CASSRGTGGSQPQHF
D: TRBD2; V: TRBV5-1; J: TRBJ2-7; size: .; DNA: TGCGCCAGCAGCTTGGGACTTTCCGGGGGGTTGGAGCAGTACTTC; CDR3: CASSLGLSGGLEQYF
D: .; V: TRBV5-6; J: TRBJ2-7; size: .; DNA: TGTGCCAGCAGCTTGTATGGGCTCTACGAGCAGTACTTC; CDR3: CASSLYGLYEQYF
D: TRBD1; V: TRBV7-1; J: TRBJ1-5; size: .; DNA: TGTGCCAGCAGCTTATCAGGGGGCGTCAAGCCCCAGCATTTT; CDR3: CASSLSGGVKPQHF
D: .; V: TRBV6-6; J: TRBJ1-1; size: .; DNA: TGTGCCAGCACCAGGGGTACTGAAGCTTTCTTT; CDR3: CASTRGTEAFF
D: .; V: TRBV9; J: TRBJ2-2; size: .; DNA: TGTGCCAGCAGCGTAGGGGAACATACCGGGGAGCTGTTTTTT; CDR3: CASSVGEHTGELFF
D: .; V: TRBV7-2; J: TRBJ1-3; size: once; DNA: TGTGCCAGCAGCACCATGACAGTTCCTTACACCATATATTTT; CDR3: CASSTMTVPYTIYF
D: .; V: TRBV6-1; J: TRBJ2-7; size: .; DNA: TGTGCCAGCAGTGAAACAGGTAGCTCCTACGAGCAGTACTTC; CDR3: CASSETGSSYEQYF
D: .; V: TRBV19; J: TRBJ2-7; size: .; DNA: TGTGCCAGTAGTCCTCAGGGGGGGGACGACTACGAGCAGTACTTC; CDR3: CASSPQGGDDYEQYF
D: .; V: TRBV7-3; J: TRBJ1-6; size: .; DNA: TGTGCCAGCAGCACCCGGGCTGAGTCACCCCTCCACTTT; CDR3: CASSTRAESPLHF
D: TRBD2; V: TRBV11-3; J: TRBJ2-3; size: .; DNA: TGTGCCAGCAGCTTAGGGACAATAGCGGGAGGGACGACAGATACGCAGTATTTT; CDR3: CASSLGTIAGGTTDTQYF
D: .; V: TRBV7-9; J: TRBJ1-4; size: .; DNA: TGTGCCAGCAGCTTAGAAGTCGGTTATAATGAAAAACTGTTTTTT; CDR3: CASSLEVGYNEKLFF
D: .; V: TRBV12-5; J: TRBJ2-3; size: once; DNA: TGTGCTAGTGGTCTACAGGGTAGCACAGATACGCAGTATTTT; CDR3: CASGLQGSTDTQYF
D: TRBD1; V: TRBV2; J: TRBJ1-4; size: .; DNA: TGTGCCAGCAGTGGTACGGGACAGGTCAATGAAAAACTGTTTTTT; CDR3: CASSGTGQVNEKLFF
D: TRBD2; V: TRBV9; J: TRBJ2-7; size: .; DNA: TGTGCCAGCAGCGTAGGTAGCGGGAGCTCCTACGAGCAGTACTTC; CDR3: CASSVGSGSSYEQYF
D: .; V: TRBV30; J: TRBJ1-5; size: few; DNA: TGTGCCTGGAGTGTCTCCGGGGAGCAGCCCCAGCATTTT; CDR3: CAWSVSGEQPQHF
D: TRBD2; V: TRBV28; J: TRBJ2-7; size: .; DNA: TGTGCCAGCCTCCGAGCGGGATCCAAAGGCTACGAGCAGTACTTC; CDR3: CASLRAGSKGYEQYF
D: .; V: TRBV27; J: TRBJ2-5; size: .; DNA: TGTGCCAGCAGTTTTCTTGCGACTTTGGGAGAGACCCAGTACTTC; CDR3: CASSFLATLGETQYF
D: TRBD1; V: TRBV6-1; J: TRBJ2-4; size: .; DNA: TGTGCCAGCAGTGAAAAGGGGGCCATTCAGTACTTC; CDR3: CASSEKGAIQYF
D: .; V: TRBV4-3; J: TRBJ2-2; size: .; DNA: TGCGCCAGCAGCCAGGAAACCGGGGAGCTGTTTTTT; CDR3: CASSQETGELFF
D: .; V: TRBV28; J: TRBJ1-3; size: .; DNA: TGTGCCAGCAGGGATTTTTTGGGGCCTGGAAACACCATATATTTT; CDR3: CASRDFLGPGNTIYF
D: .; V: TRBV5-8; J: TRBJ2-7; size: .; DNA: TGTGCCAGCAGCTTGGCCTACGGGACCTACGAGCAGTACTTC; CDR3: CASSLAYGTYEQYF
D: .; V: TRBV5-4; J: TRBJ1-4; size: .; DNA: TGTGCCAGCAGCCAAGTCGGCCAGGGTAATGAAAAACTGTTTTTT; CDR3: CASSQVGQGNEKLFF
D: .; V: TRBV6-5; J: TRBJ2-3; size: .; DNA: TGTGCCAGCTTTAGGGGGGATACGCAGTATTTT; CDR3: CASFRGDTQYF
D: .; V: TRBV18; J: TRBJ1-3; size: .; DNA: TGTGCCAGCTCACCACAGGCATCCGGAAACACCATATATTTT; CDR3: CASSPQASGNTIYF
D: TRBD2; V: TRBV29-1; J: TRBJ2-3; size: .; DNA: TGCAGCGGGTCGGTAGCGGGGACCACAGATACGCAGTATTTT; CDR3: CSGSVAGTTDTQYF
D: TRBD2; V: TRBV6-6; J: TRBJ2-7; size: .; DNA: TGTGCCAGCAGTCAGACTAGCGGGAGTTCCGAGCAGTACTTC; CDR3: CASSQTSGSSEQYF
D: .; V: TRBV18; J: TRBJ2-2; size: .; DNA: TGTGCCAGCTCATACTCAGGGTTCCCCGGGGAGCTGTTTTTT; CDR3: CASSYSGFPGELFF
D: .; V: TRBV6-1; J: TRBJ1-6; size: few; DNA: TGTGCCAGCAGTGTACGAAGGGACTCCTATAATTCACCCCTCCACTTT; CDR3: CASSVRRDSYNSPLHF
D: .; V: TRBV7-2; J: TRBJ2-1; size: .; DNA: TGTGCCAGCAGCTTAGCGCGTCCCCGGGGTGAGCAGTTCTTC; CDR3: CASSLARPRGEQFF
D: .; V: TRBV2; J: TRBJ2-7; size: medium-sized; DNA: TGTGCCAGCAGTGAGGAGTCCTACAGTTCTTCCTACGAGCAGTACTTC; CDR3: CASSEESYSSSYEQYF
D: .; V: TRBV28; J: TRBJ2-2; size: .; DNA: TGTGCCAGCAGAGGCGCCGGACCCGGGGAGCTGTTTTTT; CDR3: CASRGAGPGELFF
D: .; V: TRBV6-5; J: TRBJ2-2; size: .; DNA: TGTGCCAGCAGTTTTGGGCGGTCCAACACCGGGGAGCTGTTTTTT; CDR3: CASSFGRSNTGELFF
D: TRBD1; V: TRBV5-5; J: TRBJ1-6; size: .; DNA: TGTGCCAGCAGCTCCGACAGGGGCAATTCACCCCTCCACTTT; CDR3: CASSSDRGNSPLHF
D: .; V: TRBV9; J: TRBJ2-2; size: once; DNA: TGTGCCAGCTCCCGGCGGGAATTAAACGGGGAGCTGTTTTTT; CDR3: CASSRRELNGELFF
D: TRBD1; V: TRBV10-3; J: TRBJ1-6; size: .; DNA: TGTGCCATCAGTGAGTCAGGGGGGGCGACAGGGCGGTGGAATTCACCCCTCCACTTT; CDR3: CAISESGGATGRWNSPLHF
D: .; V: TRBV27; J: TRBJ1-5; size: .; DNA: TGTGCCAGCAGCTGGACAGTTAACCAGCCCCAGCATTTT; CDR3: CASSWTVNQPQHF
D: .; V: TRBV7-9; J: TRBJ2-5; size: .; DNA: TGTGCCAGCAGCTTGGGGGCAGGGCTAGAGACCCAGTACTTC; CDR3: CASSLGAGLETQYF
D: .; V: TRBV6-6; J: TRBJ1-1; size: .; DNA: TGTGCCAGCAGTACGACGGTGAACACTGAAGCTTTCTTT; CDR3: CASSTTVNTEAFF
D: TRBD1; V: TRBV30; J: TRBJ1-4; size: few; DNA: TGTGCCTGGGAAAGGGGGCATGAAAAACTGTTTTTT; CDR3: CAWERGHEKLFF
D: TRBD1; V: TRBV18; J: TRBJ2-7; size: .; DNA: TGTGCCAGCTCACCACTGGGACAGGGGTCGAACGAGCAGTACTTC; CDR3: CASSPLGQGSNEQYF
D: .; V: TRBV11-2; J: TRBJ1-5; size: .; DNA: TGTGCCAGCAGCTACCAAGGCTTGGGGAATCAGCCCCAGCATTTT; CDR3: CASSYQGLGNQPQHF
D: .; V: TRBV6-5; J: TRBJ2-5; size: .; DNA: TGTGCCAGCACAATTTGGGGCAGGGGAGAGACCCAGTACTTC; CDR3: CASTIWGRGETQYF
D: TRBD1; V: TRBV6-1; J: TRBJ1-2; size: .; DNA: TGTGCCAGCAGTGAACAGCAGGCAGGGGGTGGCTACACCTTC; CDR3: CASSEQQAGGGYTF